A single sample is the source of the 30 T cell receptor beta chains below, sequenced in a study of T cells after somatic rescue of genetic block. The method was immunoSEQ multiplex PCR; TCRdb's version includes in-frame clones alone and lacks a portion of them. The sample has about 67,000 clones; 92% are singletons. The material sequenced was peripheral blood mononuclear cells (PBMCs). The receptors come from a man between 40 and 49 years old.

CDR3 loop: CASSLLGRFMGRDTGNSPLHF. The CDR3 DNA reads TGTGCCAGCAGTTTACTTGGTCGTTTTATGGGACGGGACACCGGCAATTCACCCCTCCACTTT. The V gene is TRBV27, the J gene TRBJ1-6, with a weak D call TRBD1 (6 bases). Germline CDR1 MNHEY, CDR2 SMNVEV (reference sequence). The CDR3 consists of 21 residues. The ends were cut back, 2 bases at V and 7 bases at J, with 30 bases in the middle.

This chain uses TRBV28 with TRBJ2-7, with 9 bases identical to TRBD2. J lost 4 bases, V lost 1 base, and 2 bases had no gene match. Germline V gene sequence: CDR1 MDHEN, CDR2 SYDVKM. The CDR3 contains 14 residues. The DNA for the CDR3 is TGTGCCAGCAGTTTATATAGCGGGAGTTACGAGCAGTACTTC. Protein product: CASSLYSGSYEQYF.

The rearrangement joins TRBV5-1 to TRBJ2-7; TRBD1 aligns across 8 bases. V was pared by 7 bases and J by 2 bases, with 8 bases of the junction left unmatched. This CDR3 contains 14 residues. Germline V lookup: CDR1 SGHRS, CDR2 YFSETQ. CDR3: CASSFPGQAYEQYF. The CDR3 DNA reads as TGCGCCAGCTCTTTCCCGGGACAGGCCTACGAGCAGTACTTC.

V gene TRBV5-5 combines with J gene TRBJ2-7, with 10 bases matching TRBD2. Unmatched junction bases numbered 12, after V lost 0 bases and J lost 0 bases. The CDR3 is made up of 19 amino acids. CDR1 SGHKS and CDR2 YYEKEE come from the germline V gene (reference sequence). DNA for the CDR3: TGTGCCAGCAGCTTGGGGCGTGGGCTAGCGGGAGCCCGCTCCTACGAGCAGTACTTC. It encodes CASSLGRGLAGARSYEQYF.

V and J are TRBV28 and TRBJ1-2; the D gene is possibly TRBD1 (6 bases). The V and J ends lost 6 bases and 6 bases respectively, with 17 bases between them. Per germline, CDR1 MDHEN and CDR2 SYDVKM. This CDR3 region has 14 residues. The CDR3 region is CASRTGQISDGYTF. The CDR3 DNA is TGTGCCAGCAGGACCGGACAGATCAGCGATGGCTACACCTTC.

V gene TRBV4-2 combines with J gene TRBJ2-7, with 9 bases that match TRBD1. The V gene end was trimmed by 11 bases and the J gene end by 3 bases; junction bases not matched to a gene: 11. Germline V gene lookup returns CDR1 LGHNA and CDR2 YNFKEQ. The CDR3 runs 14 residues. The CDR3 DNA is TGTGCCGCCTCGGGACAGGGTTCGTACTACGAGCAGTACTTC. This encodes CAASGQGSYYEQYF.

The chain couples TRBV28 to TRBJ1-6; D is ambiguous. The CDR3 extends over 15 amino acids. Trimming took 3 bases from V and 7 from J, leaving 13 bases between them. Germline CDR1 MDHEN, CDR2 SYDVKM. CDR3 sequence (DNA): TGTGCCAGCAGTTTGAGGACTGGAGGGAATTCACCCCTCCACTTT. It yields the protein CASSLRTGGNSPLHF.

The sample holds a few counts of this clone. CDR3 in DNA: TGTGCCAGCAGTGAACCAGGGGCCCGAAAAGCTTTCTTT. It codes for CASSEPGARKAFF. The V call is TRBV2, the J call TRBJ1-1; tentative D call: TRBD1 (6 bases). The CDR3 contains 13 residues. Germline CDR1 SNHLY, CDR2 FYNNEI. The V and J ends lost 2 bases and 9 bases respectively, with 13 bases between them.

The rearrangement uses TRBV19 and TRBJ1-1; D possibly corresponds to TRBD1 (5 bases). Trimming removed 10 bases from V and 2 bases from J, with 17 bases in between. CDR3 length: 14 residues. Germline V gives CDR1 LNHDA, CDR2 SQIVND (reference sequence). CDR3 in amino acids: CATRPGTFNTEAFF. CDR3 nucleotide sequence: TGTGCCACAAGACCGGGGACGTTTAACACTGAAGCTTTCTTT.

The chain combines TRBV6-5 with TRBJ1-4, with D perhaps matching TRBD1 (5 bases). Germline values: CDR1 MNHEY, CDR2 SVGAGI. CDR3 size: 15 residues. With 2 bases removed from V and 4 bases from J, the gap between germline ends came to 11 bases. The CDR3 coding sequence is TGTGCCAGCAGTTACGAAGGGACGAATAATGAAAAACTGTTTTTT. Translation gives CASSYEGTNNEKLFF.

This clone was seen a single time. The rearrangement links TRBV6-1 to TRBJ1-1; unclear D gene. CDR3 length equals 13 residues. The germline V and J ends were trimmed by 5 bases and 8 bases, with 15 bases remaining between them. Germline assignment: CDR1 MNHNS and CDR2 SASEGT. CDR3 in DNA: TGTGCCAGCAGTCAGGATGGGGTGGTGGAAGCTTTCTTT. Translation: CASSQDGVVEAFF.

The rearrangement uses TRBV7-9 and TRBJ2-3; TRBD2 agrees at 8 bases. This CDR3 contains 16 residues. The germline V gene encodes CDR1 SEHNR and CDR2 FQNEAQ (reference sequence). Losses at the gene ends were 1 base for V and 4 bases for J; bases not matched to a gene: 7. The CDR3 here is CASSLDVGGAADTQYF. Written as DNA, the CDR3 is TGTGCCAGCAGCTTAGACGTCGGGGGGGCTGCAGATACGCAGTATTTT.

The J gene is TRBJ2-7, the V gene TRBV7-2; 8 nucleotides agree with TRBD2. V was clipped by 5 bases and J by 3 bases; unmatched bases: 9. Per germline, CDR1 SGHTA and CDR2 FQGNSA. The CDR3 extends over 15 amino acids. The CDR3 region is CASSPSGSGLYEQYF. CDR3 nucleotide sequence: TGTGCCAGCAGCCCCAGCGGGAGCGGCCTCTACGAGCAGTACTTC.

This clone was seen just once. The chain links TRBV4-1 to TRBJ1-2; a possible D gene is TRBD1 (6 bases). CDR3 size: 16 residues. CDR1 is MGHRA and CDR2 is YSYEKL in the germline V gene. Trimming stripped 4 bases from V and 5 bases from J, with 20 bases between. CDR3 loop: CASSRLVQGKRYGYTF. CDR3 coding DNA: TGCGCCAGCAGCCGATTAGTACAGGGAAAAAGGTATGGCTACACCTTC.

The chain joins TRBV19 to TRBJ2-1; no firm D call. With 1 base removed from V and 0 bases from J, the gap between germline ends came to 10 bases. The V gene's germline CDR1 is LNHDA and CDR2 SQIVND (reference sequence). The CDR3 sequence is 16 residues long. CDR3 loop: CASSIASRSSYNEQFF. CDR3 DNA sequence: TGTGCCAGTAGTATAGCCTCTCGAAGCTCCTACAATGAGCAGTTCTTC.

This chain uses TRBV6-5 with TRBJ2-2, with 8 bases aligning to TRBD1. Germline loops: CDR1 MNHEY, CDR2 SVGAGI. The CDR3 covers 16 residues. V dropped 0 bases and J dropped 8; count of bases not matched to a gene: 8. The CDR3 reads CASSYSPDREGGELFF. The CDR3 nucleotides are TGTGCCAGCAGTTACTCGCCGGACAGGGAAGGTGGGGAGCTGTTTTTT.

The rearrangement joins TRBV19 to TRBJ2-1; weak D call: TRBD1 (5 bases). Germline CDR1 reads LNHDA; CDR2 reads SQIVND (reference sequence). Between the trimmed V and J ends, which lost 0 bases and 4 bases, there was a span of 13 bases. This CDR3 is 16 amino acids long. CDR3 DNA: TGTGCCAGTAGTATAGAGGCCCCTCAGGGATACAATGAGCAGTTCTTC. It specifies CASSIEAPQGYNEQFF.

This clone has more than one count but fewer than ten. The V and J genes are TRBV6-5 and TRBJ1-1, with 7 bases lining up with TRBD1. J gave up 1 base and V 6 bases, and 2 bases lay outside the gene matches. CDR3 length: 13 amino acids. Germline V gene data show CDR1 as MNHEY and CDR2 as SVGAGI. The CDR3 spells CASRGQWNTEAFF. In DNA form, the CDR3 reads TGTGCCAGCAGGGGACAGTGGAACACTGAAGCTTTCTTT.

CDR3 nucleotide sequence: TGCGCCAGCAGCTTGGAGGCAGGGGCAACTAATGAAAAACTGTTTTTT. It is translated as CASSLEAGATNEKLFF. This chain connects TRBV5-1 to TRBJ1-4, with D maybe TRBD1 (6 bases). This CDR3 region has 16 residues. The V gene lost 0 bases and the J gene lost 0 bases, with 9 bases spanning the gap. CDR1 is SGHRS, CDR2 YFSETQ, per germline.

This chain uses TRBV5-8 with TRBJ2-3, with TRBD2 matching over 7 bases. The CDR3 has 15 amino acids. CDR1 SGHTS and CDR2 YDEGEE come from the germline V gene. V dropped 2 bases and J dropped 2; count of bases not matched to a gene: 5. The CDR3 here is CASSFRSGFTDTQYF. The CDR3, as DNA: TGTGCCAGCAGCTTCCGTAGCGGGTTCACAGATACGCAGTATTTT.

This chain uses TRBV28 with TRBJ2-5; no clear D gene. Trimming shortened V by 2 bases and J by 7 bases, and 8 bases separated the two germline ends. Germline V gene lookup returns CDR1 MDHEN and CDR2 SYDVKM. CDR3 length: 12 residues. CDR3: CASSLVLGTQYF. The CDR3 DNA follows: TGTGCCAGCAGTTTAGTCCTAGGGACCCAGTACTTC.

J is TRBJ2-1 and V is TRBV5-5, with D possibly matching TRBD2 (5 bases). Trimming shortened V by 4 bases and J by 4 bases, and 9 bases separated the two germline ends. From germline, CDR1 is SGHKS and CDR2 YYEKEE (reference sequence). The length of the CDR3 is 13 residues. CDR3 coding DNA: TGTGCCAGCAGCATTGGACTTTACAATGAGCAGTTCTTC. The encoded protein is CASSIGLYNEQFF.

Only one count was recorded for this clone. The chain joins TRBV23-1 to TRBJ2-3; D call uncertain. TRBV23-1 is an ORF, and what it does is uncertain. This CDR3 is 12 amino acids long. With 8 bases removed from V and 4 bases from J, the gap between germline ends came to 10 bases. DNA for the CDR3: TGCGCCAGCCCCAAGCCATCAGATACGCAGTATTTT. Residues: CASPKPSDTQYF.

The J gene is TRBJ2-5, the V gene TRBV5-8; D gene ambiguous. The CDR3 runs 15 residues. The V and J ends lost 1 base and 3 bases respectively, with 13 bases between them. The germline V gene has CDR1 SGHTS and CDR2 YDEGEE. CDR3 sequence: CASSLWSALEETQYF. The CDR3 region has the DNA TGTGCCAGCAGCTTGTGGTCTGCCTTAGAAGAGACCCAGTACTTC.

This sequence joins TRBV29-1 and TRBJ2-7; unclear D gene. This CDR3 spans 13 amino acids. The ends were cut back, 1 base at V and 0 bases at J, with 7 bases in the middle. The V gene's germline CDR1 is SQVTM and CDR2 ANQGSEA. CDR3 sequence: CSVEGRDSYEQYF. Here the CDR3 DNA reads TGCAGCGTTGAAGGCAGAGACTCCTACGAGCAGTACTTC.

The chain is built from TRBV19 and TRBJ2-7; D gene ambiguous. V was trimmed by 2 bases and J by 2 bases, leaving 19 bases between them. The CDR3 has 17 residues. Germline V gene lookup returns CDR1 LNHDA and CDR2 SQIVND (reference sequence). The CDR3 DNA reads TGTGCCAGTAGTATACGGGCCCAAAAGGGTGGTCCCTACGAGCAGTACTTC. This sequence encodes CASSIRAQKGGPYEQYF.

As concerns this clone: Distinct nucleotide sequences in the sample also encode this CDR3. CDR3 sequence (DNA): TGTGCCAGCAGTGAAGCGGGCGGGGCATCCTACGAGCAGTACTTC. Protein: CASSEAGGASYEQYF. The chain joins TRBV2 to TRBJ2-7; D perhaps matches TRBD2 (6 bases). Germline assignment: CDR1 SNHLY and CDR2 FYNNEI. This CDR3 has 15 amino acids. Trimming took off 0 bases at V and 1 base at J, with 10 bases between the two ends.

The rearrangement uses TRBV14 and TRBJ1-2; 7 bases align to TRBD1. The CDR3 is 15 residues long. The V gene end was trimmed by 3 bases and the J gene end by 7 bases; junction bases not matched to a gene: 11. Germline V gene data show CDR1 as SGHDN and CDR2 as FVKESK. As DNA, the CDR3 is TGTGCCAGCAGCCAGGAGGGGGCGCGGGGCCCTGGCTACACCTTC. It translates to CASSQEGARGPGYTF.

This chain uses TRBV19 with TRBJ1-5, with 10 bases matching TRBD1. Per germline, CDR1 LNHDA and CDR2 SQIVND (reference sequence). J gave up 7 bases and V 4 bases, and 7 bases lay outside the gene matches. CDR3 length: 15 amino acids. CDR3 DNA sequence: TGTGCCAGTAGTAGCGACAGGGGGCCAGGCCAGCCCCAGCATTTT. Residues: CASSSDRGPGQPQHF.

The chain carries TRBV15 and TRBJ1-3; D gene ambiguous. Germline assignment: CDR1 LNHNV and CDR2 YYDKDF (reference sequence). Trimming left V 1 base short and J 0 bases short, with 4 bases between. The length of the CDR3 is 14 residues. In DNA, the CDR3 is TGTGCCACCAGCAGAGGATACTCTGGAAACACCATATATTTT. The encoded protein is CATSRGYSGNTIYF.